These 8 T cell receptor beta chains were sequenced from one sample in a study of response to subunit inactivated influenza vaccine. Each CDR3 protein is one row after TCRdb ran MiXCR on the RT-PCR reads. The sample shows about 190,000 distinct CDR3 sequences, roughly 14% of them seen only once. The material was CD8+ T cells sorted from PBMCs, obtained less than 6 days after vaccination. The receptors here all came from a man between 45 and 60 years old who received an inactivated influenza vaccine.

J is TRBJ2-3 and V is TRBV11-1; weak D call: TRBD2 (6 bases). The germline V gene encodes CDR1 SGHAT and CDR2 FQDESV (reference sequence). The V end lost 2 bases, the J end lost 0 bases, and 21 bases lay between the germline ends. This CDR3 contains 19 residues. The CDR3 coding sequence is TGTGCCAGCAGCTTATTAGAGACGGGAGTCTTTTCTAGCACAGATACGCAGTATTTT. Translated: CASSLLETGVFSSTDTQYF.

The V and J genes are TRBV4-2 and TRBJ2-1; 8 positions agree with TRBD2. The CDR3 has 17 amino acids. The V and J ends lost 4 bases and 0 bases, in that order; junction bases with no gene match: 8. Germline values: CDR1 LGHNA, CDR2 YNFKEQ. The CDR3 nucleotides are TGTGCCAGCAGCCCCCATTTCAGCGGGAGCTCCTACAATGAGCAGTTCTTC. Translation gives CASSPHFSGSSYNEQFF.

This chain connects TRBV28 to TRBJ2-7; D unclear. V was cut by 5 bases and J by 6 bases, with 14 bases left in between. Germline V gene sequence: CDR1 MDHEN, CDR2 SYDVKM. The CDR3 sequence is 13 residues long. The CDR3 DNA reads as TGTGCCAGCAGTCACATAACCCTAGGCGAGCAGTACTTC. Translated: CASSHITLGEQYF.

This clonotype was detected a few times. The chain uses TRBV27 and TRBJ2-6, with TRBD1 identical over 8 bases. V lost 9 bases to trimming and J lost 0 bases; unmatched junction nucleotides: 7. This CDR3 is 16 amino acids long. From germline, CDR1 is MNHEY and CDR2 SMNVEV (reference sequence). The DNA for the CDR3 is TGTGCCAGAGAGGGACAGGCCGTCTCTGGGGCCAACGTCCTGACTTTC. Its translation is CAREGQAVSGANVLTF.

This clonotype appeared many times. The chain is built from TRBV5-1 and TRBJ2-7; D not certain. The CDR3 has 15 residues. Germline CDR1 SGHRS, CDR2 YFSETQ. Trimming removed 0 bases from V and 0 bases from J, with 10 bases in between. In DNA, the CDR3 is TGCGCCAGCAGCTTGGCCGTCCTGACCTCCTACGAGCAGTACTTC. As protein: CASSLAVLTSYEQYF.

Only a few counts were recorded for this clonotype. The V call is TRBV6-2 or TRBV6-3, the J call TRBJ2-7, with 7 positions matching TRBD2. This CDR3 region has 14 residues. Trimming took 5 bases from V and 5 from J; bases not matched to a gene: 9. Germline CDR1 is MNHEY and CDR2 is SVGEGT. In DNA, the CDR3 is TGTGCCAGCAGTACAGGCGGGAGTCCCCACGAGCAGTACTTC. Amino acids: CASSTGGSPHEQYF.

The CDR3 loop is CASSSTTSGWYEQYF. The CDR3 coding sequence is TGTGCCAGCAGTTCGACGACTAGCGGGTGGTACGAGCAGTACTTC. The rearrangement joins TRBV27 to TRBJ2-7; 10 nucleotides match TRBD2. Germline values: CDR1 MNHEY, CDR2 SMNVEV (reference sequence). V lost 4 bases to trimming and J lost 4 bases; unmatched junction nucleotides: 7. The CDR3 loop spans 15 amino acids.

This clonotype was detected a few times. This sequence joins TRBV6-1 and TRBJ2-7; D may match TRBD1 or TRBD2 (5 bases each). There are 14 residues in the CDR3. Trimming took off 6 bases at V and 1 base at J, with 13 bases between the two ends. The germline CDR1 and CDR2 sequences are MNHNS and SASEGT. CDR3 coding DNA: TGTGCCAGCAGACTCCGGGACGGATCCTACGAGCAGTACTTC. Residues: CASRLRDGSYEQYF.